The TCR beta chain under discussion was sequenced for a study of identical twins. Healthy Caucasians provided all donations. Unmatched junction bases numbered 6, after V lost 1 base and J lost 5 bases. This CDR3 is built from 15 residues. CDR1 is SEHNR, CDR2 FQNEAQ, per germline (reference sequence). This clonotype was counted only a few times. TCRdb reprocessed the 5' RACE reads with MiXCR, giving one entry per CDR3 protein. The table records 690,000 or so distinct CDR3 sequences, around 8.3% of them present only once. These records were also assigned to another study, of yellow fever vaccine responses in identical twins.

This receptor was taken from a woman under 30 in good health. The sequencing input was PBMCs. The chain recombines TRBV7-9 with TRBJ2-7; 9 bases agree with TRBD1. CDR3 DNA sequence: TGTGCCAGCAGCTTAGTACGTACAGGGGGCAACGAGCAGTACTTC. Amino acid sequence: CASSLVRTGGNEQYF.